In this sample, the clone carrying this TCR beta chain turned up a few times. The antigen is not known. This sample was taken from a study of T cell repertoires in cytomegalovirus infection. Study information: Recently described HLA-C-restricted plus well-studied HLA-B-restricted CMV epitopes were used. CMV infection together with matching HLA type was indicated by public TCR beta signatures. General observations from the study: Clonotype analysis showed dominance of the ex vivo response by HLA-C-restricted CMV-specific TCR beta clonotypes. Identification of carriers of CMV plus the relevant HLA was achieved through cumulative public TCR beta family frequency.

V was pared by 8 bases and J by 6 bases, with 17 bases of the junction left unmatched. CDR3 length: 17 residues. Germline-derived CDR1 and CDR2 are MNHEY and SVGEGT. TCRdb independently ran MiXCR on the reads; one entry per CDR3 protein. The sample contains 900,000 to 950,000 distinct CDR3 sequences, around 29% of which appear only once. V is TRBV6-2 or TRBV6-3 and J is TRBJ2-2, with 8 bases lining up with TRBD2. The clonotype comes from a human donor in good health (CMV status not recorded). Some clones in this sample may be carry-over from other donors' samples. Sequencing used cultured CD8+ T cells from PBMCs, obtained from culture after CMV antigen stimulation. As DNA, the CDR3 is TGTGCCAGCTATACGCCAACGCGGGGGGCCCGTCCCGGGGAGCTGTTTTTT. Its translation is CASYTPTRGARPGELFF.